This T cell receptor beta chain was sequenced during a study of control samples from healthy donors and cancer patients (dated by TCRdb to between 2020 and 2021). Libraries were made using the immunoSEQ multiplex PCR assay. Drawn from immuneACCESS, this table holds only the in-frame rearrangements with V and J called that TCRdb kept. Clones are partly lost; checked studies trace under half to an unresolved V gene and leave the rest unexplained. The sample profile shows 90,000 to 110,000 clones; approximately 90% of them were found once. The ten largest clones represent under 4.5% of the sample. Points on this clone: Its antigen is not yet known. Base qualities are not at hand, and no much larger clone is one base apart.

From the cysteine up to the phenylalanine, the CDR3 has a length of 15 residues. Just the 45-base CDR3 DNA is kept, in frame starting at base 1. Trimming takes 0 bases off V and 7 bases off J; junction bases not matched to a gene: 5. CDR1 and CDR2, per the germline V gene, are ENHRY and SYGVKD. The sequence was obtained from a human donor in good health. The donor label of this sample is uncertain. The chain joins TRBV10-3 to TRBJ2-4, and TRBD1 aligns with 8 junction nucleotides. The specimen was blood. The sequence in DNA is TGTGCCATCAGTGAGTCGGGACAGGCGGCGAACATTCAGTACTTC. Its coded protein is CAISESGQAANIQYF.